The rows below give T cell receptor beta chains drawn from one sample of a study of cytomegalovirus exposure and HLA in healthy donors. Sequencing used immunoSEQ multiplex PCR; TCRdb keeps in-frame clones, though not all of them. The table has about 110,000 clones, approximately 85% seen once. The sample comprised PBMCs. The receptors were sampled from a woman between 18 and 29 years old in good health and CMV-seronegative. CDR3s include the opening cysteine and the closing phenylalanine or tryptophan. The D gene is left open where the match is weak. Clone size appears in some rows only: once, few, many, or a class for an expanded clone.

- | - | TRBJ1-6 | TRBV28 | CASFPRRGSPLHF | TGTGCCAGCTTCCCTCGAAGGGGCTCACCCCTCCACTTT
- | - | TRBJ2-2 | TRBV9 | CASSVTGRFTGELFF | TGTGCCAGCAGCGTAACAGGGCGATTCACCGGGGAGCTGTTTTTT
- | TRBD1 | TRBJ1-1 | TRBV10-3 | CAIRTTGGEAEAFF | TGTGCCATCAGAACGACAGGGGGAGAAGCTGAAGCTTTCTTT
- | - | TRBJ2-1 | TRBV6-5 | CASSLRHGYGEQFF | TGTGCCAGCAGTCTCCGCCATGGTTACGGTGAGCAGTTCTTC
few | TRBD1 | TRBJ1-1 | TRBV25-1 | CASSPTGGNTEAFF | TGTGCCAGCAGCCCAACAGGGGGAAACACTGAAGCTTTCTTT
- | TRBD1 | TRBJ2-2 | TRBV25-1 | CASSEWEEQGAAGELFF | TGTGCCAGCAGTGAATGGGAGGAACAGGGGGCTGCCGGGGAGCTGTTTTTT
- | - | TRBJ1-3 | TRBV18 | CASSPQGSWNTIYF | TGTGCCAGCTCACCTCAGGGAAGTTGGAACACCATATATTTT
- | - | TRBJ2-2 | TRBV10-1 | CASSLAVTGELFF | TGCGCCAGCAGTTTAGCTGTGACCGGGGAGCTGTTTTTT
- | - | TRBJ1-5 | TRBV6-5 | CASSPRGQPQHF | TGTGCCAGCAGTCCAAGAGGACAGCCCCAGCATTTT
- | - | TRBJ2-1 | TRBV7-9 | CASSLPSYNEQFF | TGTGCCAGCAGCCTACCTTCCTACAATGAGCAGTTCTTC
- | - | TRBJ1-3 | TRBV2 | CASMILGSSGNTIYF | TGTGCCAGCATGATCTTGGGGAGCTCTGGAAACACCATATATTTT
- | TRBD1 | TRBJ2-5 | TRBV9 | CASSETGAVGETQYF | TGTGCCAGCAGCGAGACAGGGGCGGTGGGAGAGACCCAGTACTTC
- | TRBD1 | TRBJ2-7 | TRBV5-1 | CASSFDRGLGEQYF | TGCGCCAGCAGTTTTGACAGGGGCCTCGGGGAGCAGTACTTC
- | - | TRBJ1-5 | TRBV5-5 | CASSFDSRVSNQPQHF | TGTGCCAGCAGTTTTGACAGTAGGGTCAGCAATCAGCCCCAGCATTTT
- | - | TRBJ1-1 | TRBV5-1 | CASSLAGRPSEAFF | TGCGCCAGCAGCTTGGCTGGCAGGCCTTCTGAAGCTTTCTTT
- | TRBD1 | TRBJ2-1 | TRBV28 | CASSSTGTGMWEQFF | TGTGCCAGCAGTTCGACCGGGACAGGGATGTGGGAACAGTTCTTC
- | TRBD2 | TRBJ2-2 | TRBV27 | CASHSGGSIGELFF | TGTGCCAGCCATAGCGGGGGGTCTATCGGGGAGCTGTTTTTT
- | - | TRBJ2-1 | TRBV7-3 | CASSPTSGEQFF | TGTGCCAGCAGCCCCACCTCCGGGGAGCAGTTCTTC
- | - | TRBJ2-7 | TRBV18 | CASSPPSYEQYF | TGTGCCAGCTCACCACCGAGTTACGAGCAGTACTTC
- | TRBD2 | TRBJ2-3 | TRBV4-1 | CASSQGRGGTDTQYF | TGCGCCAGCAGCCAAGGGCGGGGGGGCACAGATACGCAGTATTTT
- | - | TRBJ2-3 | TRBV5-1 | CASSRGTTDTQYF | TGCGCCAGCAGCCGGGGGACGACAGATACGCAGTATTTT
- | - | TRBJ2-1 | TRBV27 | CASTGGDLWFF | TGTGCCTCTACCGGCGGGGACTTATGGTTCTTC
- | TRBD1 | TRBJ2-7 | TRBV29-1 | CSVRQGNYEQYF | TGCAGCGTTCGACAGGGGAACTACGAGCAGTACTTC
- | - | TRBJ1-6 | TRBV4-1 | CASSQGMAFGGNSPLHF | TGCGCCAGCAGCCAAGGAATGGCTTTCGGAGGTAATTCACCCCTCCACTTT
- | TRBD2 | TRBJ2-7 | TRBV30 | CAWGPGGPSYEQYF | TGTGCCTGGGGCCCGGGGGGGCCCTCCTACGAGCAGTACTTC
- | TRBD2 | TRBJ2-1 | TRBV7-3 | CASSPAPSGVKNEQFF | TGTGCCAGCAGCCCCGCCCCTAGCGGGGTAAAGAATGAGCAGTTCTTC
- | - | TRBJ1-1 | TRBV25-1 | CASTSGGRPEAFF | TGTGCCAGCACCTCAGGAGGCCGACCTGAAGCTTTCTTT
- | TRBD2 | TRBJ2-2 | TRBV5-1 | CASSFRGGSNTGELFF | TGCGCCAGCAGCTTCCGGGGGGGGTCGAACACCGGGGAGCTGTTTTTT
- | TRBD1 | TRBJ1-3 | TRBV10-1 | CARCVGTAFSGNTIYF | TGCGCCAGGTGCGTAGGGACAGCGTTCTCTGGAAACACCATATATTTT
once | TRBD1 | TRBJ2-7 | TRBV4-1 | CASSRLGQGANEQYF | TGCGCCAGCAGCCGATTGGGACAGGGGGCGAACGAGCAGTACTTC
- | TRBD1 | TRBJ1-2 | TRBV5-8 | CASSPKDRGLYGIHGYTF | TGTGCCAGCAGCCCCAAGGACAGGGGGCTTTATGGTATTCATGGCTACACCTTC
- | TRBD2 | TRBJ2-3 | TRBV13 | CASSLQAGEVDTQYF | TGTGCCAGCAGCTTACAAGCGGGGGAAGTAGATACGCAGTATTTT
few | - | TRBJ1-1 | TRBV28 | CASTRLRSNTEAFF | TGTGCCAGCACTCGCCTTAGATCGAACACTGAAGCTTTCTTT
- | TRBD1 | TRBJ1-2 | TRBV27 | CASSPLGQVINYGYTF | TGTGCCAGCAGCCCTTTGGGACAGGTCATTAACTATGGCTACACCTTC
- | - | TRBJ1-5 | TRBV4-1 | CASSQVISKDQPQHF | TGCGCCAGCAGCCAAGTGATTAGCAAGGATCAGCCCCAGCATTTT